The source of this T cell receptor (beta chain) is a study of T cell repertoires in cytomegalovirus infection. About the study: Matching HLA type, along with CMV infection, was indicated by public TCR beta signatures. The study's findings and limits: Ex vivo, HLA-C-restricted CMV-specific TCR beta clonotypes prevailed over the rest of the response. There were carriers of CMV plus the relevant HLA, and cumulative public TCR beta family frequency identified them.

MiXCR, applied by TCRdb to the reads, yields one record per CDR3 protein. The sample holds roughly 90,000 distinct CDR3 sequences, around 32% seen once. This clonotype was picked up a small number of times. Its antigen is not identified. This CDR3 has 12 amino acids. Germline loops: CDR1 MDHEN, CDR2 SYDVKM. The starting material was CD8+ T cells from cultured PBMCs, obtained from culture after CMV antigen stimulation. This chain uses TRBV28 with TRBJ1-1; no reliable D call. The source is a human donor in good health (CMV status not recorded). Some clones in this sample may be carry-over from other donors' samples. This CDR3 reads CVADSSETEAFF. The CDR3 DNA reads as TGTGTCGCCGACTCCTCGGAGACTGAAGCTTTCTTT.